The 12 T cell receptor beta chains presented below share a single source sample, sequenced in a study of identical twins. TCRdb passed the 5' RACE reads through MiXCR, listing each CDR3 protein once. Here the sample spans 350,000 or so distinct CDR3 sequences, roughly 10% being singletons. Material: naive T cells sorted from blood. The receptors come from a woman between 50 and 59 years old in good health.

This clonotype has more than one count but fewer than ten. This CDR3 is CASSPTGGYTEAFF. Written as DNA, the CDR3 is TGTGCCAGCAGCCCGACAGGGGGCTACACTGAAGCTTTCTTT. The J gene is TRBJ1-1, the V gene TRBV12-3 or TRBV12-4; 10 nucleotides match TRBD1. CDR3 length: 14 residues. V was clipped by 6 bases and J by 3 bases; unmatched bases: 4.

V and J are TRBV6-5 and TRBJ2-3, with TRBD1 identical over 7 bases. The V segment lost 5 bases and the J segment 4 bases; nucleotides outside the gene matches: 9. The CDR3 extends over 15 amino acids. Per the germline V gene, CDR1 is MNHEY and CDR2 is SVGAGI. The CDR3 reads CASSRTGSEADTQYF. CDR3 nucleotides: TGTGCCAGCAGTCGGACAGGTAGTGAGGCAGATACGCAGTATTTT.

This clonotype was detected many times. The rearrangement joins TRBV29-1 to TRBJ2-3; no clear D gene. This CDR3 is built from 13 residues. The germline V gene encodes CDR1 SQVTM and CDR2 ANQGSEA. The V and J ends lost 0 bases and 5 bases respectively, with 9 bases between them. The chain's CDR3 is CSVEDLPGDTQYF. DNA for the CDR3: TGCAGCGTTGAAGATCTCCCCGGAGATACGCAGTATTTT.

There are a few counts of this clonotype. The gene calls are TRBV4-1 and TRBJ2-7; the D is unclear. CDR3 length equals 14 residues. Germline loops: CDR1 MGHRA, CDR2 YSYEKL. V gave up 0 bases and J gave up 0 bases, with 6 bases separating them. In DNA, the CDR3 is TGCGCCAGCAGCCAAGATATAGCCTCCTACGAGCAGTACTTC. It is translated as CASSQDIASYEQYF.

This clonotype came up many times. CDR3 in amino acids: CASSLSNSNSPLHF. The CDR3, as DNA: TGTGCCAGCAGTTTATCAAACAGCAATTCACCCCTCCACTTT. The V call is TRBV27, the J call TRBJ1-6; D remains unclear. V was cut by 0 bases and J by 7 bases, with 7 bases left in between. Germline assignment: CDR1 MNHEY and CDR2 SMNVEV (reference sequence). This CDR3 has 14 amino acids.

The V gene is TRBV6-1, the J gene TRBJ2-6; tentative D call: TRBD1 (5 bases). Germline assignment: CDR1 MNHNS and CDR2 SASEGT. The CDR3 is 17 residues long. Trimming left V 2 bases short and J 2 bases short, with 13 bases between. The CDR3 DNA reads as TGTGCCAGCAGTGAACAGGGAAATTTTGCTGGGGCCAACGTCCTGACTTTC. As protein: CASSEQGNFAGANVLTF.

This clonotype was seen ten or more times. The chain employs TRBV3-1 and TRBJ2-4, with D uncertain. This CDR3 is built from 14 residues. V was cut by 1 base and J by 1 base, with 5 bases left in between. The germline CDR1 and CDR2 sequences are LGHDT and YNNKEL (reference sequence). CDR3 coding DNA: TGTGCCAGCAGCCAAGTTGTCGCCAAAAACATTCAGTACTTC. It is translated as CASSQVVAKNIQYF.

The gene calls are TRBV19 and TRBJ1-4; D is uncertain. V lost 1 base, J lost 3 bases, and 12 bases lay in between. Per the germline V gene, CDR1 is LNHDA and CDR2 is SQIVND (reference sequence). There are 16 residues in the CDR3. DNA of the CDR3: TGTGCCAGTAGTATAGGGTCCGGGAGGGCTAATGAAAAACTGTTTTTT. It codes for CASSIGSGRANEKLFF.

This clonotype was seen more than once but under ten times. This chain links TRBV19 with TRBJ2-1, with TRBD1 as a possible D gene (5 bases). Trimming shortened V by 8 bases and J by 6 bases, and 11 bases separated the two germline ends. The CDR3 totals 12 residues. Per the germline V gene, CDR1 is LNHDA and CDR2 is SQIVND (reference sequence). CDR3 in DNA: TGTGCCAGTCACGAGCAGGGCAATGAGCAGTTCTTC. Amino acid sequence: CASHEQGNEQFF.

This clonotype was detected many times. The CDR3 nucleotides read TGTGCCAGCCGTCGGACTAGCGGGAACAATGAGCAGTTCTTC. It translates to CASRRTSGNNEQFF. The chain is built from TRBV11-2 and TRBJ2-1; TRBD2 agrees at 12 bases. Trimming took 8 bases from V and 5 from J; bases not matched to a gene: 4. The CDR3 length is 14 residues. Germline V gene lookup returns CDR1 SGHAT and CDR2 FQNNGV. The full variable domain, its missing parts supplied by reference TRBV11-2 and TRBJ2-1, is EAGVAQSPRYKIIEKRQSVAFWCNPISGHATLYWYQQILGQGPKLLIQFQNNGVVDDSQLPKDRFSAERLKGVDSTLKIQPAKLEDSAVYLCASRRTSGNNEQFFGPGTRLTVL.

The sample holds many counts of this clonotype. The chain links TRBV10-3 to TRBJ2-3; 7 bases are shared with TRBD2. The V segment lost 6 bases and the J segment 6 bases; nucleotides outside the gene matches: 15. The CDR3 has 16 amino acids. CDR1 ENHRY and CDR2 SYGVKD come from the germline V gene. CDR3 in amino acids: CAIRSMSREKRDTQYF. As DNA, the CDR3 is TGTGCCATCAGATCAATGTCGCGGGAGAAGAGGGATACGCAGTATTTT.

The V and J genes are TRBV10-3 and TRBJ2-5, with D maybe TRBD2 (6 bases). The V end was cut by 7 bases, the J end by 5 bases, with 20 bases between. Germline V gives CDR1 ENHRY, CDR2 SYGVKD. This CDR3 has 15 amino acids. In nucleotides, the CDR3 is TGTGCCATCATGGAGGGGCTAGTGGCCGGTGAGACCCAGTACTTC. Its protein is CAIMEGLVAGETQYF.